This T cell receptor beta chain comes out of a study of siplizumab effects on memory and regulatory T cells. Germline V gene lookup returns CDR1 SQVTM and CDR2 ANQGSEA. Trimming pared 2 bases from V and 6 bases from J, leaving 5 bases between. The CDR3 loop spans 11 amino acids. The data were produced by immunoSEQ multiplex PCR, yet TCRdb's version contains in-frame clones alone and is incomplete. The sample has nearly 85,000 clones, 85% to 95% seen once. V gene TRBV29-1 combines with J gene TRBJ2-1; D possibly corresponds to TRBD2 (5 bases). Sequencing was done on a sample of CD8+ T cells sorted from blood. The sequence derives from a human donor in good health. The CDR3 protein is CSVETSNEQFF. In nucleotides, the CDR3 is TGCAGCGTTGAAACTAGCAATGAGCAGTTCTTC.